This T cell receptor beta chain was captured in a study of identical twins. CDR3 length: 16 amino acids. Germline V gene lookup returns CDR1 SGHTA and CDR2 FQGNSA. V lost 5 bases, J lost 5 bases, and 12 bases stayed unmatched. TCRdb re-analysed the 5' RACE reads in MiXCR, keeping a single row per CDR3 protein. The sample contains 700,000 to 950,000 distinct CDR3 sequences, approximately 13% of which appear only once. Another study also made use of these data, one on yellow fever vaccine responses in identical twins.

The TCR comes from a woman under 30 in good health. The chain couples TRBV7-2 to TRBJ1-1; TRBD1 matches 9 bases. The sequencing input was PBMCs. As DNA, the CDR3 is TGTGCCAGCAGCCCAACGGGACAGGGAGGAAAGACTGAAGCTTTCTTT. This translates into CASSPTGQGGKTEAFF.